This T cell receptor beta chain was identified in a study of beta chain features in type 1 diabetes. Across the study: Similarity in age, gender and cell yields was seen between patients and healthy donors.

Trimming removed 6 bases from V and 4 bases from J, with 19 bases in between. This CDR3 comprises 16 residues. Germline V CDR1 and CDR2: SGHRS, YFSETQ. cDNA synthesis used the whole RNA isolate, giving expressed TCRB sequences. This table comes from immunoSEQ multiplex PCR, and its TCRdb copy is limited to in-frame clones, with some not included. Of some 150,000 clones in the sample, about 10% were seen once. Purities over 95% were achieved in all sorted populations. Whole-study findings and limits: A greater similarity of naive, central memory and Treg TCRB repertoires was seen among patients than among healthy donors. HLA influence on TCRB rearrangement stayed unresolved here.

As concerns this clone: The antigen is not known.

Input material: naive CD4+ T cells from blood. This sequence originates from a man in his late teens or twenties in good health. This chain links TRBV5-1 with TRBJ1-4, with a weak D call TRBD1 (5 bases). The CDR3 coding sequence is TGCGCCAGCACGGACACCAGCGGGGACCATAATGAAAAACTGTTTTTT. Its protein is CASTDTSGDHNEKLFF.